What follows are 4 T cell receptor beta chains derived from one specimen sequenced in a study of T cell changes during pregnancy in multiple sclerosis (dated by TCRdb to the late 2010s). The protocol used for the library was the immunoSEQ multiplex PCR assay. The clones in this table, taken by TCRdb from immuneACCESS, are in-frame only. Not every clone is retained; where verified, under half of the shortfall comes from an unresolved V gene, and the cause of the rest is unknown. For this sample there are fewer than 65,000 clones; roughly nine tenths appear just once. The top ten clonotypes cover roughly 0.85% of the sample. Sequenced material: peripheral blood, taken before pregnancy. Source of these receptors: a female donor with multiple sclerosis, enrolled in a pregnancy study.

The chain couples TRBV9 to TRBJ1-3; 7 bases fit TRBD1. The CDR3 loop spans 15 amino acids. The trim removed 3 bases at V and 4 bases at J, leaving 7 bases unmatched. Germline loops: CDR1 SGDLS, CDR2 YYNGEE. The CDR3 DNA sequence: TGTGCCAGCAGCGCTCTACCGGGACAGGGAAACACCATATATTTT. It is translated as CASSALPGQGNTIYF. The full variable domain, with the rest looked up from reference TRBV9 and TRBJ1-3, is DSGVTQTPKHLITATGQRVTLRCSPRSGDLSVYWYQQSLDQGLQFLIQYYNGEERAKGNILERFSAQQFPDLHSELNLSSLELGDSALYFCASSALPGQGNTIYFGEGSWLTVV.

The CDR3 coding sequence is TGTGCCAGCAGCCCCCTCCGGCTGCGGTATGGCTACACCTTC. Amino acid sequence: CASSPLRLRYGYTF. V gene TRBV6-5 combines with J gene TRBJ1-2; D call uncertain. V was trimmed by 6 bases and J by 5 bases, leaving 16 bases between them. Germline V CDR1 and CDR2: MNHEY, SVGAGI. This CDR3 has 14 amino acids.

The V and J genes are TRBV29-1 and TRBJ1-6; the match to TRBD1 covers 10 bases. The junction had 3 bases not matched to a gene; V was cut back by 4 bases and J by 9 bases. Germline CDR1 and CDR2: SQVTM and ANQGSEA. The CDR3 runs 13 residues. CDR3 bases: TGCAGCGTTGTTTGGGACAGGGGTTCACCCCTCCACTTT. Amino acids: CSVVWDRGSPLHF.

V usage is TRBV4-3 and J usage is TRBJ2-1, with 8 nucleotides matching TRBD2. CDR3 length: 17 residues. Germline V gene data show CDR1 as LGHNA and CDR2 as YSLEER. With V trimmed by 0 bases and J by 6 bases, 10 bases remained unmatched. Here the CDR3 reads CASSQDPSGGAINEQFF. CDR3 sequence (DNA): TGCGCCAGCAGCCAAGATCCCTCCGGGGGGGCCATCAATGAGCAGTTCTTC.